This is a list of T cell receptor beta chains from one sample in a study of T cell repertoires in cytomegalovirus infection. These receptors have no known antigen. TCRdb itself ran the reads through MiXCR, one entry per CDR3 protein. This table holds roughly 990,000 distinct CDR3 sequences, roughly 30% found once. The material was cultured CD8+ T cells from PBMCs, obtained from culture after CMV antigen stimulation. The origin of the receptors is a human donor in good health (CMV status not recorded). Some clones in this sample may be carry-over from other donors' samples. Each CDR3 is given without its conserved first and last residue.

v_gene: TRBV28; j_gene: TRBJ2-1; CDR3aa: ASSFGTGANEQF
v_gene: TRBV3-1; j_gene: TRBJ1-2; CDR3aa: ASSQGAGALRGYT
v_gene: TRBV11-2; j_gene: TRBJ2-1; CDR3aa: ASSPGVLYNEQF
v_gene: TRBV19; j_gene: TRBJ1-1; CDR3aa: ASSIVPGKNTEAF
v_gene: TRBV29-1; j_gene: TRBJ1-1; CDR3aa: SVKGQNTEAF
v_gene: TRBV2; j_gene: TRBJ1-2; CDR3aa: ASGGRANYGYT
v_gene: TRBV27; j_gene: TRBJ2-1; CDR3aa: ASSSGTSGGYNEQF
v_gene: TRBV7-2; j_gene: TRBJ2-1; CDR3aa: ASSWGTLVSYNEQF
v_gene: TRBV5-6; j_gene: TRBJ2-1; CDR3aa: ASSRPANEQF
v_gene: TRBV20-1; j_gene: TRBJ2-7; CDR3aa: SAWPTGTLYEQY
v_gene: TRBV13; j_gene: TRBJ1-1; CDR3aa: ASSSRASNTEAF
v_gene: TRBV12-3/TRBV12-4; j_gene: TRBJ2-3; CDR3aa: ASSLLADHTDTQY
v_gene: TRBV7-8; j_gene: TRBJ2-5; CDR3aa: ASNLRIDKETQY
v_gene: TRBV7-3; j_gene: TRBJ2-1; CDR3aa: ASSPGYSSYNEQF
v_gene: TRBV7-2; j_gene: TRBJ1-4; CDR3aa: ASSPAAWGARGEKLF
v_gene: TRBV2; j_gene: TRBJ1-2; CDR3aa: ASMGTDVGNGYT
v_gene: TRBV15; j_gene: TRBJ1-6; CDR3aa: ATLSSSYNSPLH
v_gene: TRBV29-1; j_gene: TRBJ2-3; CDR3aa: SVERESTDTQY
v_gene: TRBV12-3/TRBV12-4; j_gene: TRBJ2-2; CDR3aa: ASSWQGAEELF
v_gene: TRBV7-3; j_gene: TRBJ2-2; CDR3aa: ASSLPGEAYTGELF
v_gene: TRBV7-6; j_gene: TRBJ1-5; CDR3aa: ASSARGGVYSNQPQH
v_gene: TRBV10-3; j_gene: TRBJ2-3; CDR3aa: AISEEGGGALGTQY
v_gene: TRBV7-2; j_gene: TRBJ1-5; CDR3aa: ASSLVAGQGGQPQH
v_gene: TRBV10-1; j_gene: TRBJ1-5; CDR3aa: ASSEDYNQPQH
v_gene: TRBV19; j_gene: TRBJ2-3; CDR3aa: ASSMRPGGPDTQY